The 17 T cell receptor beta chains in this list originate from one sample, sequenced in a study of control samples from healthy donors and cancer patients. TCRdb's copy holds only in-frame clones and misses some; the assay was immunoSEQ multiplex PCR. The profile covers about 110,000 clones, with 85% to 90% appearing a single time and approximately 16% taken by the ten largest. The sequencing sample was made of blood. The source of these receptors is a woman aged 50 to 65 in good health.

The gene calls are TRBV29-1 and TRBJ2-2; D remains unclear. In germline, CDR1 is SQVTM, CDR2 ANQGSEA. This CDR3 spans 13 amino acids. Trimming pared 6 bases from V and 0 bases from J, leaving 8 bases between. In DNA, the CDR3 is TGCAGCGTGGCCCCAACGAACACCGGGGAGCTGTTTTTT. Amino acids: CSVAPTNTGELFF.

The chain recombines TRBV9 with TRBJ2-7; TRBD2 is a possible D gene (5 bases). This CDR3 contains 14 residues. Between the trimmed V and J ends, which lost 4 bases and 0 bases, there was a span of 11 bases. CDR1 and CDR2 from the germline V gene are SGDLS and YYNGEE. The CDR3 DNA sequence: TGTGCCAGCAGCCAAGGGAGTTTCTCCTACGAGCAGTACTTC. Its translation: CASSQGSFSYEQYF.

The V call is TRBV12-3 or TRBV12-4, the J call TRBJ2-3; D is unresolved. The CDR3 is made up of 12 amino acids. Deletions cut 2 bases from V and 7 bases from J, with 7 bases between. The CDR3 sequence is CASSLSGYTQYF. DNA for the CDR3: TGTGCCAGCAGTTTATCCGGCTATACGCAGTATTTT.

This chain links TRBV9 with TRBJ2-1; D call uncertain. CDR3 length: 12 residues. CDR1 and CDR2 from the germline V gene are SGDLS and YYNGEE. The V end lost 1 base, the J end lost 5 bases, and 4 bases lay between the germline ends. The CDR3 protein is CASSVLDNEQFF. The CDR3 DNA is TGTGCCAGCAGCGTATTAGACAATGAGCAGTTCTTC.

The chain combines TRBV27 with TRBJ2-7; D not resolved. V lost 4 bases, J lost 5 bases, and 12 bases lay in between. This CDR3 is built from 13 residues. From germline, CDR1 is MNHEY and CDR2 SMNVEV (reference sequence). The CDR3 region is CASSSLGHDEQYF. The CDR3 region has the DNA TGTGCCAGCAGTTCACTGGGCCACGACGAGCAGTACTTC.

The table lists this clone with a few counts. CDR3 protein: CASSLAFQGGSLAGYTF. The DNA of the CDR3 is TGTGCCAGCAGCTTAGCATTTCAGGGGGGGAGTCTCGCGGGCTACACCTTC. The chain recombines TRBV11-2 with TRBJ1-2; 7 bases are a match to TRBD1. J gave up 8 bases and V 1 base, and 16 bases lay outside the gene matches. Germline V lookup: CDR1 SGHAT, CDR2 FQNNGV. This CDR3 comprises 17 residues.

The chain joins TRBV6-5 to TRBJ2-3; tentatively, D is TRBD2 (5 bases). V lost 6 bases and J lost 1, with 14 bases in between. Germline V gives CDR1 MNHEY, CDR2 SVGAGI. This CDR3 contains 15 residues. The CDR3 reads CASSPPARGTDTQYF. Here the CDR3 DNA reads TGTGCCAGCAGCCCACCAGCGAGGGGCACAGATACGCAGTATTTT.

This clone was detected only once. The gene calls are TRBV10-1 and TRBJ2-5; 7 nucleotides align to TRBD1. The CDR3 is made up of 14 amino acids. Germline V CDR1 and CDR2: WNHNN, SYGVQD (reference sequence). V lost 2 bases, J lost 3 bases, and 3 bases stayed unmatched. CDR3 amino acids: CASSENRGEETQYF. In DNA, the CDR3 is TGCGCCAGCAGTGAGAACAGGGGTGAAGAGACCCAGTACTTC.

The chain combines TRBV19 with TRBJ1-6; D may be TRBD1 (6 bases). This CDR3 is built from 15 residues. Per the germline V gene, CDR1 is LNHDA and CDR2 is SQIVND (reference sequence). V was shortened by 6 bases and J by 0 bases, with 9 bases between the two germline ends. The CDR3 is CASSQQGSYNSPLHF. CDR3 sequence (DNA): TGTGCCAGTAGCCAACAGGGCTCCTATAATTCACCCCTCCACTTT.

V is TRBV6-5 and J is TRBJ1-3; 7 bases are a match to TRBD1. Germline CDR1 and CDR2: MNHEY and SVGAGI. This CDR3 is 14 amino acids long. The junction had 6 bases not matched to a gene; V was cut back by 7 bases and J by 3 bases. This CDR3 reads CASTNPGGGNTIYF. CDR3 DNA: TGTGCCAGCACCAACCCAGGGGGTGGAAACACCATATATTTT.

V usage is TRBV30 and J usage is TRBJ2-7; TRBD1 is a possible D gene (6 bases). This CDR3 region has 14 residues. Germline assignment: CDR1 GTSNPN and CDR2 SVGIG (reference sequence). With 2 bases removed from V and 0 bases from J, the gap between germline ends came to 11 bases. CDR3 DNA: TGTGCCTGGAGTTTCTGGGACACCTCCTACGAGCAGTACTTC. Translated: CAWSFWDTSYEQYF.

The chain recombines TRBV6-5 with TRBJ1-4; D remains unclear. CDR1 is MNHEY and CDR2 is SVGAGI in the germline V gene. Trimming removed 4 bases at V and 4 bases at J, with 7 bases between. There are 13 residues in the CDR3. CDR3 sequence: CASSFGFNEKLFF. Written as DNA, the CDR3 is TGTGCCAGCAGTTTCGGCTTTAATGAAAAACTGTTTTTT.

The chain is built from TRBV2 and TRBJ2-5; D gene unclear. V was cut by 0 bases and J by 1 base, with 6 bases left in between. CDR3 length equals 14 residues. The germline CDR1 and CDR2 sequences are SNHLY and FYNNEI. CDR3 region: CASSEAETQETQYF. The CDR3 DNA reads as TGTGCCAGCAGTGAAGCGGAGACCCAAGAGACCCAGTACTTC.

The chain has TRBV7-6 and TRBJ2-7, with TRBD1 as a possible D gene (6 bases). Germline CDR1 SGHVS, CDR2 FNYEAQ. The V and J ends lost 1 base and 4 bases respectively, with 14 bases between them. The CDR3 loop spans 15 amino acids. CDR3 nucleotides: TGTGCCAGCAGCTTAGGGCAGGGGATTAGGTACGAGCAGTACTTC. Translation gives CASSLGQGIRYEQYF.

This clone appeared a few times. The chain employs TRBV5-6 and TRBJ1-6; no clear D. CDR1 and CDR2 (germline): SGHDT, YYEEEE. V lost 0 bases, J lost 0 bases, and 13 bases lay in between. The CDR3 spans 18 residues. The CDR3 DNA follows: TGTGCCAGCAGCTTGGGGACCGCCTCTGGCTCCTATAATTCACCCCTCCACTTT. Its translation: CASSLGTASGSYNSPLHF.

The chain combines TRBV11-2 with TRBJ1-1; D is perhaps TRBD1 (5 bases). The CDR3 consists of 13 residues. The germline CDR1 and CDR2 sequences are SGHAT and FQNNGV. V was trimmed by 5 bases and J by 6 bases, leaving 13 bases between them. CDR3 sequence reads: CASSTGTQPEAFF. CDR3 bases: TGTGCCAGCAGCACCGGGACGCAGCCTGAAGCTTTCTTT.

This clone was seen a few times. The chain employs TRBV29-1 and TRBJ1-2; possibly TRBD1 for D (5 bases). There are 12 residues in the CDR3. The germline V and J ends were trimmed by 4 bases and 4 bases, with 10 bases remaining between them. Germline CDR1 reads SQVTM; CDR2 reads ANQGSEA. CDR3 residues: CSVAGTFYGYTF. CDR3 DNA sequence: TGCAGCGTTGCGGGGACGTTCTATGGCTACACCTTC. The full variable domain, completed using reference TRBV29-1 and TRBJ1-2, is SAVISQKPSRDICQRGTSLTIQCQVDSQVTMMFWYRQQPGQSLTLIATANQGSEATYESGFVIDKFPISRPNLTFSTLTVSNMSPEDSSIYLCSVAGTFYGYTFGSGTRLTVV.